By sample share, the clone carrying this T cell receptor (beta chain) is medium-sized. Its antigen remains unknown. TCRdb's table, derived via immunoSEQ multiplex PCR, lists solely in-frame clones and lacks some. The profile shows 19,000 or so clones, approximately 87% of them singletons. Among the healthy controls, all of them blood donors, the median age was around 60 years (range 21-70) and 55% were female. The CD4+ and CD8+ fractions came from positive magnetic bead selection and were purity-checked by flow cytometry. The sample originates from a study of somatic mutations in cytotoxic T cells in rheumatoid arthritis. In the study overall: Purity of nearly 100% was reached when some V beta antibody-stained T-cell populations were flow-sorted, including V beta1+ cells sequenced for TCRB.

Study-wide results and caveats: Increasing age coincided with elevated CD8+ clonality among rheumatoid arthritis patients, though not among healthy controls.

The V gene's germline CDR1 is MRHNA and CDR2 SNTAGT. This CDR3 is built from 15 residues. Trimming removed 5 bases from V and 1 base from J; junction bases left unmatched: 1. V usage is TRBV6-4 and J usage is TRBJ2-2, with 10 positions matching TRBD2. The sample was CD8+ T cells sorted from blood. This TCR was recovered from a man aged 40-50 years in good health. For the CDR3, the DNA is TGTGCCAGCAGTCTAGCGGGGGAGAACACCGGGGAGCTGTTTTTT. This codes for CASSLAGENTGELFF.